The clone carrying this T cell receptor beta chain was seen only a few times. Its antigen is undetermined. These data belong to a study of blood T cells in healthy people across ages. The CDR3 runs to 14 residues. Germline lookup yields CDR1 SGHAT and CDR2 FQNNGV. V gave up 5 bases and J gave up 1 base; unmatched junction bases: 2. Study outcomes and limitations: Estimated diversity across one million T cells was deemed an underestimate.

A second roughly 6 to 12 cycle PCR used barcoded and J-beta primers. TCRdb redid the calling of the 5' RACE reads with MiXCR, one entry per CDR3 protein. The data contain 600,000 to 900,000 distinct CDR3 sequences, more than 25% of them seen just once; the ten biggest clones take up 3%. This same sample was also taken into another study, of T cells of mothers and their children. In that study: Second-round PCR products received sample barcodes and 2-4 random nucleotides from the M1S primer.

The sequenced sample consisted of blood. The rearrangement links TRBV11-2 to TRBJ1-3; 7 bases line up with TRBD1. This clonotype was obtained from a boy aged 5-17 years in good health. In DNA, the CDR3 is TGTGCCAGCAGCCAGGGGGTTTCTGGAAACACCATATATTTT. Protein product: CASSQGVSGNTIYF. Full variable domain (rest looked up from reference TRBV11-2 and TRBJ1-3): EAGVAQSPRYKIIEKRQSVAFWCNPISGHATLYWYQQILGQGPKLLIQFQNNGVVDDSQLPKDRFSAERLKGVDSTLKIQPAKLEDSAVYLCASSQGVSGNTIYFGEGSWLTVV.